This T cell receptor (beta chain) is drawn from a study of spatial heterogeneity in lung cancer. Study-wide context: In tumor regions, TCR transcript counts tracked strongly with a T cell module score from matched bulk RNA-seq. Whole-study results and caveats: Expanded TCR counts, ubiquitous and regional, correlated respectively with ubiquitous and regional nonsynonymous mutation counts. Tumors with more nonsynonymous mutations had more expanded intratumoral alpha and beta TCRs.

TCRdb itself ran the 5' RACE reads through MiXCR, one entry per CDR3 protein. The sample lists over 10,000 distinct CDR3 sequences; under 6% were seen once. Time point in this sample: sample taken at primary tumor resection. This CDR3 region has 16 residues. J lost 0 bases, V lost 5 bases, and 7 bases had no gene match. The germline V gene encodes CDR1 SGHNT and CDR2 YYREEE (reference sequence). This clonotype was counted a few times. Its antigen is undetermined. This beta chain turned up in a library designed for alpha chains; as an off-target read, its abundance says little. This clonotype was obtained from a male donor with early-stage non-small cell lung cancer. This chain connects TRBV5-4 to TRBJ2-1, with 8 bases matching TRBD2. Source: lung tumor tissue, taken at surgery. This CDR3 reads CASSSTGGSSYNEQFF. CDR3 nucleotide sequence: TGTGCCAGCAGTTCAACGGGGGGGAGCTCCTACAATGAGCAGTTCTTC.